One T cell receptor (beta chain) is described in this entry. What it recognizes is unknown. This was the immunoSEQ version 4 assay in survey mode. Each sample used up to about 1 ug genomic DNA diluted to around 9.3 ng/uL. Method: immunoSEQ multiplex PCR; TCRdb's copy keeps in-frame clones and lacks some. The sample has under 40,000 clones, roughly three quarters seen once. An overlapping HIV-1 Gag peptide pool stimulated these cells at about 0.91 ug/peptide/mL. Sorting of responding CD4+ T cells relied on upregulated CD40 ligand together with CD69. CD8+ T cells were removed from PBMCs prior to stimulation. The CDR3 length is 13 residues. The V gene's germline CDR1 is SNHLY and CDR2 FYNNEI. V dropped 6 bases and J dropped 1 base, with 9 bases sitting between them. The entry originates in a study of persistence of HIV-infected CD4 T cells. Study-wide findings and caveats: CMV- and Gag-responding cells had lower TCRbeta richness than CD3/CD28-responding cells.

The source is an adult man with HIV who was CMV-seropositive. Sequenced here: CD4+ T cells sorted from PBMCs after roughly 19-hour stimulation, sampled from a patient who received antiretroviral therapy. The rearrangement joins TRBV2 to TRBJ1-1; unclear D gene. This CDR3 reads CASRVEGNTEAFF. CDR3 DNA sequence: TGTGCCAGCAGGGTAGAGGGGAACACTGAAGCTTTCTTT.